These T cell receptor beta chains were read from a single sample in a study of cytomegalovirus exposure and HLA in healthy donors. Using immunoSEQ multiplex PCR, the repertoire was profiled, and TCRdb retains in-frame clones only, with some absent. The profile shows about 130,000 clones, almost 80% of them singletons. Material for sequencing was PBMCs. Every receptor here comes from a female donor in good health and CMV-seronegative. The CDR3 runs from the conserved cysteine through the conserved F or W. D genes are given only for firm matches. The size entry is marked missing in some rows and otherwise reads once, few, many or a size class.

j_call d_call clone_size v_call cdr3_aa cdr3_nt
TRBJ1-4 - - TRBV7-2 CASSLVGGDEKLFF TGTGCCAGCAGCTTAGTCGGGGGGGATGAAAAACTGTTTTTT
TRBJ2-1 TRBD2 - TRBV28 CASGPAGGGEQFF TGTGCCAGCGGGCCAGCGGGAGGAGGTGAGCAGTTCTTC
TRBJ1-6 - - TRBV9 CASSVGSGWDSPLHF TGTGCCAGCAGCGTAGGCTCAGGGTGGGATTCACCCCTCCACTTT
TRBJ1-2 TRBD1 few TRBV27 CASSGGTGGNYGYTF TGTGCCAGCAGTGGGGGGACAGGGGGAAACTATGGCTACACCTTC
TRBJ2-7 - - TRBV5-1 CASSPKTGSSYEQYF TGCGCCAGCAGCCCGAAAACAGGAAGCTCCTACGAGCAGTACTTC
TRBJ2-2 - - TRBV5-4 CASSLDGAGELFF TGTGCCAGCAGCTTGGACGGGGCCGGGGAGCTGTTTTTT
TRBJ1-1 - - TRBV18 CASSLSTDVGEAFF TGTGCCAGCTCACTATCGACAGACGTCGGTGAAGCTTTCTTT
TRBJ2-1 TRBD2 - TRBV5-1 CASSFRGTSGRASHEQFF TGCGCCAGCAGCTTTCGGGGGACTAGCGGGAGGGCCTCACATGAGCAGTTCTTC
TRBJ2-5 TRBD2 - TRBV15 CATSRDLAGVQETQYF TGTGCCACCAGCAGAGATCTAGCGGGGGTTCAAGAGACCCAGTACTTC
TRBJ2-7 - - TRBV6-6 CASSRVSYEQYF TGTGCCAGCAGCAGGGTTTCCTACGAGCAGTACTTC
TRBJ2-3 TRBD2 - TRBV7-9 CAGPPEGGPPDTQYF TGTGCCGGCCCCCCCGAGGGAGGGCCACCAGATACGCAGTATTTT
TRBJ1-2 - - TRBV5-5 CASSLAGGTGYTF TGTGCCAGCAGCTTGGCCGGGGGTACGGGCTACACCTTC
TRBJ1-1 - - TRBV5-6 CAPEGGGMNTEAFF TGTGCCCCCGAAGGGGGGGGCATGAACACTGAAGCTTTCTTT
TRBJ2-3 - - TRBV9 CASSVEYAGAGTDTQYF TGTGCCAGCAGCGTAGAATACGCGGGCGCTGGCACAGATACGCAGTATTTT
TRBJ2-5 TRBD1 - TRBV6-1 CASSELGTGGLETQYF TGTGCCAGCAGTGAACTAGGGACAGGGGGCCTAGAGACCCAGTACTTC
TRBJ1-1 - - TRBV27 CASSFSWATEAFF TGTGCCAGCAGTTTCTCATGGGCCACTGAAGCTTTCTTT
TRBJ1-1 - few TRBV18 CASSPTGPSGGRDTEAFF TGTGCCAGCTCACCAACGGGACCCTCGGGGGGCAGGGACACTGAAGCTTTCTTT
TRBJ1-5 - - TRBV28 CASTGGYNSNQPQHF TGTGCCAGCACGGGAGGATACAATAGCAATCAGCCCCAGCATTTT
TRBJ2-5 - few TRBV5-1 CASSLAGTHQETQYF TGCGCCAGCAGCTTGGCCGGTACGCACCAAGAGACCCAGTACTTC
TRBJ2-7 TRBD1 - TRBV2 CASSGRTGGTYEQYF TGTGCCAGCAGTGGAAGGACAGGGGGTACCTACGAGCAGTACTTC
TRBJ2-2 - - TRBV11-2 CASSQGSTGELFF TGTGCCAGCAGCCAGGGAAGTACCGGGGAGCTGTTTTTT
TRBJ2-2 - once TRBV7-3 CASSRTADTGELFF TGTGCCAGCAGCAGGACTGCCGACACCGGGGAGCTGTTTTTT
TRBJ2-1 - - TRBV10-3 CAISEGLVNYNEQFF TGTGCCATCAGTGAGGGGCTGGTGAACTACAATGAGCAGTTCTTC
TRBJ2-7 - - TRBV7-9 CASSNRQSYEQYF TGTGCCAGCAGCAACAGGCAATCCTACGAGCAGTACTTC
TRBJ2-7 - - TRBV7-2 CASSLVSGEPSYEQYF TGTGCCAGCAGCCTAGTTAGCGGAGAACCCTCCTACGAGCAGTACTTC
TRBJ2-3 - once TRBV9 CASSVAPSSPDTQYF TGTGCCAGCAGCGTAGCTCCCTCTAGCCCAGATACGCAGTATTTT
TRBJ2-1 TRBD2 - TRBV4-3 CASSHGLAGTYNEQFF TGCGCCAGCAGCCACGGACTAGCGGGAACCTACAATGAGCAGTTCTTC
TRBJ2-1 TRBD2 - TRBV30 CACLGGSSYNEQFF TGTGCCTGCCTCGGCGGGAGCTCCTACAATGAGCAGTTCTTC
TRBJ1-6 - - TRBV6-5 CASSYSESSISPLHF TGTGCCAGCAGTTACTCTGAATCGAGTATTTCACCCCTCCACTTT
TRBJ2-1 - - TRBV6-5 CASSPTPYNEQFF TGTGCCAGCAGTCCGACACCTTACAATGAGCAGTTCTTC
TRBJ2-7 TRBD1 - TRBV14 CASSQGRTGFYEQYF TGTGCCAGCAGCCAAGGTCGGACAGGATTCTACGAGCAGTACTTC
TRBJ1-5 - - TRBV2 CASTRQDSNQPQHF TGTGCCAGCACCCGACAGGATAGCAATCAGCCCCAGCATTTT
TRBJ2-2 TRBD1 - TRBV7-3 CASSRDRGVTGELFF TGTGCCAGCAGCCGGGACAGGGGAGTCACCGGGGAGCTGTTTTTT
TRBJ2-5 - - TRBV6-5 CASSYSGIQETQYF TGTGCCAGCAGTTACTCCGGGATCCAAGAGACCCAGTACTTC
TRBJ2-1 - - TRBV18 CASSKEVRRAYYNEQFF TGTGCCAGCTCAAAGGAGGTCAGGAGGGCCTACTACAATGAGCAGTTCTTC
TRBJ2-7 - - TRBV7-2 CASRGDFSYEQYF TGTGCCAGCAGAGGGGACTTTTCCTACGAGCAGTACTTC
TRBJ1-5 - few TRBV27 CASSLQSGGNQPQHF TGTGCCAGCAGTCTCCAATCCGGAGGCAATCAGCCCCAGCATTTT
TRBJ1-2 - - TRBV28 CASSPRDGYTF TGTGCCAGCAGTCCCCGCGATGGCTACACCTTC
TRBJ1-5 TRBD1 - TRBV28 CASSPSGGFQPQHF TGTGCCAGCAGTCCCTCAGGGGGTTTTCAGCCCCAGCATTTT
TRBJ2-7 - - TRBV11-2 CASSSLLGRPYEQYF TGTGCCAGCAGCTCGCTCTTGGGCAGGCCCTACGAGCAGTACTTC
TRBJ2-7 - - TRBV30 CAWSPDYEQYF TGTGCCTGGAGCCCAGACTACGAGCAGTACTTC
TRBJ2-5 TRBD2 - TRBV28 CARGGEHQETQYF TGTGCCAGGGGGGGGGAACACCAAGAGACCCAGTACTTC